This T cell receptor beta chain comes out of a study of regulatory T cells in long-lasting Graves disease. Overall study: Over 5 years of antithyroid drugs plus positive TSH receptor antibodies defined persistent Graves' disease.

Germline CDR1 SNHLY, CDR2 FYNNEI. Unmatched junction bases numbered 26, after V lost 6 bases and J lost 0 bases. This CDR3 contains 22 residues. Noted time point: persistent/refractory GD, antithyroid drugs over 5 years with positive TRAb. Extracted RNA from PBMCs served as the source of the TCR library. Both iRepertoire HTBI primers and Arm-PCR of CDR3 regions were used to build the TCR beta libraries. TCRdb recomputed calls from the multiplex PCR reads with MiXCR, one row per CDR3 protein. The table shows a few hundred thousand distinct CDR3 sequences, with about 25% occurring only once. Study observations and caveats: Gene preferences differed: TRBV28, TRBJ1-2, TRBJ2-5 in persistent cases. Peripheral blood alone, not thyroid tissue, underwent study.

Points on this clonotype: Its specificity is unknown.

Sequencing was performed on peripheral blood mononuclear cells (PBMCs), taken when the disease was refractory, from a patient treated with antithyroid drugs. The origin of this receptor is a female donor with Graves disease. The rearrangement uses TRBV2 and TRBJ2-7; 10 bases fit TRBD1. This CDR3 reads CASSGTGEELFGTLSLSYEQYF. The CDR3 DNA reads TGTGCCAGCAGCGGGACAGGGGAGGAATTATTCGGAACCCTGTCTCTCTCCTACGAGCAGTACTTC.